This TCR beta chain derives from a study of CDR3 diversity in severe acne. CDR3 size: 19 residues. Germline lookup yields CDR1 SGHRS and CDR2 YFSETQ. The junction had 14 bases not matched to a gene; V was cut back by 2 bases and J by 5 bases. Via MiXCR, TCRdb re-called the PCR reads, giving one row per CDR3 protein. The table shows roughly 100,000 distinct CDR3 sequences, with 51% occurring only once. The chain employs TRBV5-1 and TRBJ2-7; 15 bases agree with TRBD2. The specimen sequenced was blood. The source is a male donor with acne. CDR3 bases: TGCGCCAGCAGCTTACCCACTAGACCGGGACTAGCGGGAGGCGACGAGCAGTACTTC. This translates into CASSLPTRPGLAGGDEQYF. Complete variable domain (other parts from reference TRBV5-1 and TRBJ2-7): KAGVTQTPRYLIKTRGQQVTLSCSPISGHRSVSWYQQTPGQGLQFLFEYFSETQRNKGNFPGRFSGRQFSNSRSEMNVSTLELGDSALYLCASSLPTRPGLAGGDEQYFGPGTRLTVT.